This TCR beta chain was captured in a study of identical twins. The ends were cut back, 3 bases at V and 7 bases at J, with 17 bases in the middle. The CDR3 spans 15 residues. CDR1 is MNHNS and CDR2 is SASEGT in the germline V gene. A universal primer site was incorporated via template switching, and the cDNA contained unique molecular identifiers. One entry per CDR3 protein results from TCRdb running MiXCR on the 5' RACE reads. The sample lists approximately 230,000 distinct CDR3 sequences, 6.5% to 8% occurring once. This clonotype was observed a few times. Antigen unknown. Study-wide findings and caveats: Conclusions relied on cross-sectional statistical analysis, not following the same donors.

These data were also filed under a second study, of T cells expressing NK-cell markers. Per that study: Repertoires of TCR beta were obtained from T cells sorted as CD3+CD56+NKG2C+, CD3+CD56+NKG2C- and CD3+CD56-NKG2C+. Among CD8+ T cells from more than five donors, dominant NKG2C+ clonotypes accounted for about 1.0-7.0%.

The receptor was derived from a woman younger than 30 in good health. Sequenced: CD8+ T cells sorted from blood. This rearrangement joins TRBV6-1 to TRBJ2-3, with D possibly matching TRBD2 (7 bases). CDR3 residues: CASSDTGGPRNTQYF. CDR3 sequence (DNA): TGTGCCAGCAGTGACACGGGGGGCCCCAGAAATACGCAGTATTTT.